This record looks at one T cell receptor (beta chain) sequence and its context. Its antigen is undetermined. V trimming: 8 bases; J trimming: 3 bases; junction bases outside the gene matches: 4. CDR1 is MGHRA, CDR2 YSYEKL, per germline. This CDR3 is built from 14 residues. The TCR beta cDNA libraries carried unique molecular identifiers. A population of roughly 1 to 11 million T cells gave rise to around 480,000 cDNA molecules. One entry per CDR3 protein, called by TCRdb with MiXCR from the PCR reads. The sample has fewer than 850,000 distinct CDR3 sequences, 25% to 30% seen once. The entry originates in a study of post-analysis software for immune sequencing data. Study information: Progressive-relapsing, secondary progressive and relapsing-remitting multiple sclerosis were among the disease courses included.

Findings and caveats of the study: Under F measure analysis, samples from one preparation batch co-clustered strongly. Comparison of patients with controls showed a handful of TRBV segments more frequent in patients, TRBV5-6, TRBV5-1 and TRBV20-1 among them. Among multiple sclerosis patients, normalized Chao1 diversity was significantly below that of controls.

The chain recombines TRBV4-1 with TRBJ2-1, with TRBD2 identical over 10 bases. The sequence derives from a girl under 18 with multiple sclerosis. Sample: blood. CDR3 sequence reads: CASGLAGVYNEQFF. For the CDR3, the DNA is TGCGCCAGCGGCCTAGCGGGGGTCTACAATGAGCAGTTCTTC.